Described below is a single TCR beta chain sequence and its context. Its antigen remains unidentified. The germline gives CDR1 KGHSH, CDR2 LQKENI. The CDR3 loop spans 19 amino acids. J gave up 1 base and V 1 base, and 8 bases lay outside the gene matches. The investigators reverse transcribed all of the isolated RNA, so they sequenced expressed TCRB transcripts. TCRdb's table, derived via immunoSEQ multiplex PCR, lists solely in-frame clones and lacks some. The sample consists of 500,000 to 800,000 clones, 9.5% to 15% of them appearing once. The sample originates from a study of beta chain features in type 1 diabetes. Whole-study context: Cells sorted and examined across all samples totaled 107,917,701.

Findings of the study overall: Type 1 diabetes patients had TCRB CDR3s that were shorter (moderately but significantly so) in all four CD4+ subsets.

Sequenced material: naive CD4+ T cells from blood. The chain employs TRBV18 and TRBJ2-3; 13 bases map to TRBD2. This sequence originates from a man under 40 with type 1 diabetes. The CDR3 sequence is CASSPRLAGGAYGTDTQYF. The DNA for the CDR3 is TGTGCCAGCTCACCACGACTAGCGGGGGGCGCCTATGGCACAGATACGCAGTATTTT.